The clone carrying this T cell receptor beta chain has just one count. Original analysis: Using reference gene primer amplification, nucleated cell counts were estimated. The data were produced by immunoSEQ multiplex PCR, yet TCRdb's version contains in-frame clones alone and is incomplete. The V and J calls and clone size were taken over from that table, and D and trimming were inferred from the DNA. The sample records 50,000 to 65,000 clones, roughly 72% being singletons. The record originates from a study of blood T cell repertoires in COVID-19. Study summary: COVID-19 samples collected from the United States, Italy and Spain covered acute and convalescent phases.

Those enrolled in Seattle joined during active infection and were followed longitudinally afterward. Germline CDR1 MGHRA, CDR2 YSYEKL. The CDR3 is 15 residues long. Trimming took off 1 base at V and 5 bases at J, with 11 bases between the two ends. The TCR comes from a woman in her seventies with COVID-19, enrolled during active disease. The chain carries TRBV4-1 and TRBJ1-4, with D possibly matching TRBD1 (6 bases). What was sequenced was peripheral blood. CDR3 in DNA: TGCGCCAGCAGCCAAGGGGGACAAGGCAATGAAAAACTGTTTTTT. Residues: CASSQGGQGNEKLFF.